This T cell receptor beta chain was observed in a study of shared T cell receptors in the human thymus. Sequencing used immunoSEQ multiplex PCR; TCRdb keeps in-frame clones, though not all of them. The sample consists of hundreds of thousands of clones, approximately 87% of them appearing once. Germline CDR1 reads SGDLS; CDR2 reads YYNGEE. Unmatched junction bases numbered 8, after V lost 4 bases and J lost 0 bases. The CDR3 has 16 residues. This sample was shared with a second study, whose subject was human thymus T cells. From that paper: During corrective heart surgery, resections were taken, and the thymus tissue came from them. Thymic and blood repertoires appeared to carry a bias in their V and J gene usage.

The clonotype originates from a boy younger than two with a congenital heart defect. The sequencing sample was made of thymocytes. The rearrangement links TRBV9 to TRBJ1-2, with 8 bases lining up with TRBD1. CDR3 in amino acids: CASSSRQGRANYGYTF. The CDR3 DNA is TGTGCCAGCAGCTCTCGACAGGGGAGGGCTAACTATGGCTACACCTTC.